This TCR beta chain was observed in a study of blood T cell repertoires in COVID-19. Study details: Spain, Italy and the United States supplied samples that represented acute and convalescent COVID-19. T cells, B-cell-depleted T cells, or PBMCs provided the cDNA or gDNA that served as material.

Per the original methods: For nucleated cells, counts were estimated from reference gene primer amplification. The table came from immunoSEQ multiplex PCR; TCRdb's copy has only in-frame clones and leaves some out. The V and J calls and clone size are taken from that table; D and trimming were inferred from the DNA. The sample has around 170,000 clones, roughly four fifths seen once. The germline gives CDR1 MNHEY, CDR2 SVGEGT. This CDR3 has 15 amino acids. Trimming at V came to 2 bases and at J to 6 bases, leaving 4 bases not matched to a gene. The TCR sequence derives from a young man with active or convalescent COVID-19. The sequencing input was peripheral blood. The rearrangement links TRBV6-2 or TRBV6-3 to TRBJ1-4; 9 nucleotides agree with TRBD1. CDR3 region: CASSYGGTGYEKLFF. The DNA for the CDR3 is TGTGCCAGCAGTTACGGGGGGACAGGGTATGAAAAACTGTTTTTT.